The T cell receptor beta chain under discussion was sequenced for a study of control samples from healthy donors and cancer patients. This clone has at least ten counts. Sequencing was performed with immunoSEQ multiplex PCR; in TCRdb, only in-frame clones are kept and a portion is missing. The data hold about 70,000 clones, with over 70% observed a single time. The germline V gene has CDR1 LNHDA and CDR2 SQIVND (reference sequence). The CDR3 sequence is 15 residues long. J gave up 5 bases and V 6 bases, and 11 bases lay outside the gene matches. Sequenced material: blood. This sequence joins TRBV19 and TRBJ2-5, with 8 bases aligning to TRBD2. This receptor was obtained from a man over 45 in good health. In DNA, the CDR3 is TGTGCCAGTAGCGGCTCCGGGGGGGCCGGGGAGACCCAGTACTTC. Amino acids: CASSGSGGAGETQYF.